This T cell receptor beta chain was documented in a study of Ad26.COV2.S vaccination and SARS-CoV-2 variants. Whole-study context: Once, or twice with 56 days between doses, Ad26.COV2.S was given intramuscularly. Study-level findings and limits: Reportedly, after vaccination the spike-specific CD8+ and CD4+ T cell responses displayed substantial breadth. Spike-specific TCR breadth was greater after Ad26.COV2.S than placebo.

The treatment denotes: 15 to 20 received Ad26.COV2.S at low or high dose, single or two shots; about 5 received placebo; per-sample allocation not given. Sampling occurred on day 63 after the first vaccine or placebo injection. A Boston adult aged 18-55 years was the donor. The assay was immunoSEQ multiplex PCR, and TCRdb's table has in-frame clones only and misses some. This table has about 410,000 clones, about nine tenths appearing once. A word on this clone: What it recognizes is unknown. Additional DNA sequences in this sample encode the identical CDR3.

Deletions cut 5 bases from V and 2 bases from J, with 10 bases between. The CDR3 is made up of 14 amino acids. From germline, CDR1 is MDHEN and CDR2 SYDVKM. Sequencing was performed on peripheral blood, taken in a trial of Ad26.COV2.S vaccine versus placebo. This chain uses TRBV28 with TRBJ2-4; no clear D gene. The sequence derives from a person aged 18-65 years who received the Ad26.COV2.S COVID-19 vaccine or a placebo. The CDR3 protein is CASSLLVTKNIQYF. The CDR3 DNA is TGTGCCAGCAGTCTCCTAGTAACCAAAAACATTCAGTACTTC.